This T cell receptor (beta chain) is drawn from a study of blood T cell repertoires in COVID-19. The ends lost 7 bases at V and 2 bases at J; junction bases unmatched: 7. Germline-derived CDR1 and CDR2 are MDHEN and SYDVKM. This CDR3 has 16 residues. Using immunoSEQ multiplex PCR, the repertoire was profiled, and TCRdb retains in-frame clones only, with some absent. Found here are 140,000 to 150,000 clones, about four fifths of them singletons; the top ten hold around 3.8%. This receptor was taken from a man in his 70s who had recovered from COVID-19. The chain combines TRBV28 with TRBJ2-6; 8 bases align to TRBD1. The sequenced sample was peripheral blood. CDR3 coding DNA: TGTGCCAGCACTTTGGGCAGGGGGCCTGGGGCCAACGTCCTGACTTTC. Amino acids: CASTLGRGPGANVLTF.